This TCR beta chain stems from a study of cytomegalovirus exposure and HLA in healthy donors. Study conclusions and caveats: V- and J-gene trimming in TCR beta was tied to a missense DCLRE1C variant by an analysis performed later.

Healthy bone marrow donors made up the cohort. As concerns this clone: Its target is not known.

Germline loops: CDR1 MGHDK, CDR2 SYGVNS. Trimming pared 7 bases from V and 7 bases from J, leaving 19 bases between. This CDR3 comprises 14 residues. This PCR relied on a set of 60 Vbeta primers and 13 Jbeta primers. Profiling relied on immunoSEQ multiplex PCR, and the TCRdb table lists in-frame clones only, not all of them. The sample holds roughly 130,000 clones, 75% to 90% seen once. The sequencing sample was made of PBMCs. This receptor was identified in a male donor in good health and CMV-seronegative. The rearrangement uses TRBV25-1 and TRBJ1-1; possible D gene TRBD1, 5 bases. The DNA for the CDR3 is TGTGCCAGCAATCAGGGTACGACCGCTCTTGAAGCTTTCTTT. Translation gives CASNQGTTALEAFF.